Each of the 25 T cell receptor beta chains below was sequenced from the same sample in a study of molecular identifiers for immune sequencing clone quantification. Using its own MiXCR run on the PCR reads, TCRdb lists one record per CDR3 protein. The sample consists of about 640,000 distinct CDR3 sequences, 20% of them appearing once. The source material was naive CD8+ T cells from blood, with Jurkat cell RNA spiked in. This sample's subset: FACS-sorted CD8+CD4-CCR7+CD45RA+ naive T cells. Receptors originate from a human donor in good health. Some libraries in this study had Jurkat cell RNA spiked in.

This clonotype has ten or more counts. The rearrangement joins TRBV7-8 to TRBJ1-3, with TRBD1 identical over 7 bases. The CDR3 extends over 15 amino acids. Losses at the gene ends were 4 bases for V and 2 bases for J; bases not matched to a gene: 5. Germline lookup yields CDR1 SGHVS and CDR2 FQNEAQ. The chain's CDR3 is CASSSNRGPGNTIYF. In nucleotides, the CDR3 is TGTGCCAGCAGCTCGAACAGGGGCCCTGGAAACACCATATATTTT.

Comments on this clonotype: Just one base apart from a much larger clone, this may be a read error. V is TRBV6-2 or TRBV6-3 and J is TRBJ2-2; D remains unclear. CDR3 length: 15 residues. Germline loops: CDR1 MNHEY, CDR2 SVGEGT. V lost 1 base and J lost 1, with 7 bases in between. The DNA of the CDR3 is TGTGCCAGCAGTTACTTGGCAGAGAACACCGGGGAGCTGTTTTTT. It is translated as CASSYLAENTGELFF.

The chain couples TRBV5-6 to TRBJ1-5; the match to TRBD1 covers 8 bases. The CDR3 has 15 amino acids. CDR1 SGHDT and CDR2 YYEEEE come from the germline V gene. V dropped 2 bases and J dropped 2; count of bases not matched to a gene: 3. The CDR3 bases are TGTGCCAGCAGCTTTTGGGGACAGGGCAATCAGCCCCAGCATTTT. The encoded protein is CASSFWGQGNQPQHF. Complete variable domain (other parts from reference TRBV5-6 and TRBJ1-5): DAGVTQSPTHLIKTRGQQVTLRCSPKSGHDTVSWYQQALGQGPQFIFQYYEEEERQRGNFPDRFSGHQFPNYSSELNVNALLLGDSALYLCASSFWGQGNQPQHFGDGTRLSIL.

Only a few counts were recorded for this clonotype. The DNA for the CDR3 is TGTGCTAGTTCCGGGGGACGGGAGACCCAGTACTTC. It is translated as CASSGGRETQYF. The genes are TRBV12-5 and TRBJ2-5, with TRBD2 as a possible D gene (6 bases). Germline lookup yields CDR1 LGHNT and CDR2 FRNRAP. V was pared by 8 bases and J by 5 bases, with 12 bases between. The CDR3 has 12 amino acids.

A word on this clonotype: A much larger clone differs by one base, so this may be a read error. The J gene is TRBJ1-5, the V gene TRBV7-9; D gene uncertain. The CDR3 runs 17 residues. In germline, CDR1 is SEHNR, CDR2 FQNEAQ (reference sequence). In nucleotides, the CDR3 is TGTGCCAGCAGCCGTACTGACCTCTCGGTAGGTCATCAGCCCCAGCGTTTT. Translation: CASSRTDLSVGHQPQRF.

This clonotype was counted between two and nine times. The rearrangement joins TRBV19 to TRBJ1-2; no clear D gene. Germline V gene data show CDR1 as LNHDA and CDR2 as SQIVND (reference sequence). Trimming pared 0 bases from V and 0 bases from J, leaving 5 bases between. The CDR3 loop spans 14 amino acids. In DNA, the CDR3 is TGTGCCAGTAGTATAGAGACGTCTAACTATGGCTACACCTTC. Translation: CASSIETSNYGYTF.

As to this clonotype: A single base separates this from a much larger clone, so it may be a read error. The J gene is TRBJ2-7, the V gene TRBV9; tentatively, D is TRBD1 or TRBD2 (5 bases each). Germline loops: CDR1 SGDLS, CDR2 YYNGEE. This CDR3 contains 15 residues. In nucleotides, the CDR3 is TGTGCCAGCAGCTCTGGGGGATCCTCCCGCTACGAGCAGCACTTC. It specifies CASSSGGSSRYEQHF.

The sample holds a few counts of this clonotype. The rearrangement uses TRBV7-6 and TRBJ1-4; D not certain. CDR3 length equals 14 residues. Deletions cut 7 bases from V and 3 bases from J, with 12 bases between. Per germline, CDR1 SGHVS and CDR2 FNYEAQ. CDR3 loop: CASKVNAANEKLFF. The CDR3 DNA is TGTGCCAGCAAAGTAAATGCAGCTAATGAAAAACTGTTTTTT.

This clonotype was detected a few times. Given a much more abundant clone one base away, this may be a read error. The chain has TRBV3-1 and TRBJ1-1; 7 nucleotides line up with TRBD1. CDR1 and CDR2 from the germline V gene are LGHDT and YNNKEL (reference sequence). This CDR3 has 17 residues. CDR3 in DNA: TGTGCCAGCAGCCAAGATCTTCGACAGGGAATGAACACTGGAGCTTTCTTT. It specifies CASSQDLRQGMNTGAFF.

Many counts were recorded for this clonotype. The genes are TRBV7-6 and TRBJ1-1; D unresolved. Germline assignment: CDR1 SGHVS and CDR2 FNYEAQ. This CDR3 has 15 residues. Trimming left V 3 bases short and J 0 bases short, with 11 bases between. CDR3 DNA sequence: TGTGCCAGCAGCTTCCGGCCAGACTTGAACACTGAAGCTTTCTTT. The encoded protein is CASSFRPDLNTEAFF.

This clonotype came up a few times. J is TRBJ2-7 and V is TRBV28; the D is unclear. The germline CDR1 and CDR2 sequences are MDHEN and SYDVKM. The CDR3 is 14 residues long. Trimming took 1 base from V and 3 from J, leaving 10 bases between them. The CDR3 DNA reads TGTGCCAGCAGTTTATCTTCGGAACACTACGAGCAGTACTTC. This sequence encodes CASSLSSEHYEQYF.

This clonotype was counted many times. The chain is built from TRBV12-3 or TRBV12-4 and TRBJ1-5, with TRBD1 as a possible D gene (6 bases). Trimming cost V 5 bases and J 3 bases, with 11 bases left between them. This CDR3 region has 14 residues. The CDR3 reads CASSPQGYNQPQHF. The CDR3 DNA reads TGTGCCAGCAGTCCACAGGGTTACAATCAGCCCCAGCATTTT.

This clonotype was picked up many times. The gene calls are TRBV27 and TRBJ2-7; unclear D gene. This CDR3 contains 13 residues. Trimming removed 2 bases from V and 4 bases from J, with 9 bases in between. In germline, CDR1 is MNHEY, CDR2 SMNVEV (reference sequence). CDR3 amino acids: CASSLGYQYEQYF. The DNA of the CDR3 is TGTGCCAGCAGTTTAGGCTACCAGTACGAGCAGTACTTC.

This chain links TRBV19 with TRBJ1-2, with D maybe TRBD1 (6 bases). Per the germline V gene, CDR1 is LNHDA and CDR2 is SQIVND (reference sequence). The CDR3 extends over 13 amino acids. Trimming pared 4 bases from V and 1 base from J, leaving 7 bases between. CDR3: CASSRQDNYGYTF. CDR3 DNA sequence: TGTGCCAGTAGTAGACAGGATAACTATGGCTACACCTTC.

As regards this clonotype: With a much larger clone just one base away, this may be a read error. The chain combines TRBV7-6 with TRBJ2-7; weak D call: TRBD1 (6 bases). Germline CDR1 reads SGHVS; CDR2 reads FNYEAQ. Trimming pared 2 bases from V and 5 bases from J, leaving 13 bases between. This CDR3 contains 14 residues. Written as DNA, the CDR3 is TGTGCCAGCAGCTTAACGGAGACAGGCGACGAGCAGTACTTC. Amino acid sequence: CASSLTETGDEQYF.

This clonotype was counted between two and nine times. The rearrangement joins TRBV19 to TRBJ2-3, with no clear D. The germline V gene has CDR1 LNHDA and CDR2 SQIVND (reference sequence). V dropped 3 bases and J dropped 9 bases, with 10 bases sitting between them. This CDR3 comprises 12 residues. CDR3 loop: CASSIGRDTQYF. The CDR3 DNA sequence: TGTGCCAGTAGTATTGGTAGAGACACGCAGTATTTT.

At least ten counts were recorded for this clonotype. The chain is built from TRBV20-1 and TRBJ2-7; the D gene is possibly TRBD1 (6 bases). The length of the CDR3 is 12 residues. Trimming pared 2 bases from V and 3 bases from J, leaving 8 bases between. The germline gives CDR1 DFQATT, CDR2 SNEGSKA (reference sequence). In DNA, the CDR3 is TGCAGTGCTAGACTACAGGGCTACGAGCAGTACTTC. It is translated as CSARLQGYEQYF.

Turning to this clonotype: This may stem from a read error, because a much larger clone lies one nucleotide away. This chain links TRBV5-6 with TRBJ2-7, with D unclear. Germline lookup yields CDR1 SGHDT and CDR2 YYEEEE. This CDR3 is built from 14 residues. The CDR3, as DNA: TGTGTCAGCAGCTTGGCTTCTGGAAAGTACGAGCAGTACTTC. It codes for CVSSLASGKYEQYF.

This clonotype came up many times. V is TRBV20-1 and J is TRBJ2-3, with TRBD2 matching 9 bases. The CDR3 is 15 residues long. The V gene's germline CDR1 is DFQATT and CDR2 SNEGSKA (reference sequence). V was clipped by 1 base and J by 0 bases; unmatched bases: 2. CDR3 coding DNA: TGCAGTGCTAGAGTGGGACTAGCCAGCACAGATACGCAGTATTTT. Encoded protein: CSARVGLASTDTQYF.

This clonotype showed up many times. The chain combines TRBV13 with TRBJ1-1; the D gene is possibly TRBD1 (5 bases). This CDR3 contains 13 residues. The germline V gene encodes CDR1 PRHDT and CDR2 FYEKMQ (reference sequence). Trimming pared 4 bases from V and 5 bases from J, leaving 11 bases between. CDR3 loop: CASSSEGNTEAFF. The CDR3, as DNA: TGTGCCAGCAGCTCAGAGGGGAATACTGAAGCTTTCTTT. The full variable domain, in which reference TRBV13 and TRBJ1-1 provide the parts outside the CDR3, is AAGVIQSPRHLIKEKRETATLKCYPIPRHDTVYWYQQGPGQDPQFLISFYEKMQSDKGSIPDRFSAQQFSDYHSELNMSSLELGDSALYFCASSSEGNTEAFFGQGTRLTVV.

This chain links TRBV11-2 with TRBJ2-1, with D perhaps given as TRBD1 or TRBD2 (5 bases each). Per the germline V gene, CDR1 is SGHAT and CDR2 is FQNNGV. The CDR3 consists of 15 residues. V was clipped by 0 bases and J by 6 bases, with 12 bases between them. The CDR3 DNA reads TGTGCCAGCAGCTTAGAGTGGGAGAGGGGCAATGAGCAGTTCTTC. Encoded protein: CASSLEWERGNEQFF.

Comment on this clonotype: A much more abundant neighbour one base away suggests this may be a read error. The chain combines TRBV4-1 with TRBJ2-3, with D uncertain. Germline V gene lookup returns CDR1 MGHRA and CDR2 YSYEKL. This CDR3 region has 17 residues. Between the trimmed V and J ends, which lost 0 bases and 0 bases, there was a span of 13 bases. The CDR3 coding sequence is TGCGCCAGCAGCCAAGACGAGTGTCTTCTAAGCACAGATACGCAGTATTTT. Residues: CASSQDECLLSTDTQYF.

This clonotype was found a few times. This CDR3 reads CASLPGHNTGELFF. The CDR3 DNA sequence: TGTGCCAGCCTACCGGGACATAACACCGGGGAGCTGTTTTTT. The chain uses TRBV12-3 or TRBV12-4 and TRBJ2-2, with D maybe TRBD1 (6 bases). This CDR3 comprises 14 residues. V dropped 8 bases and J dropped 2 bases, with 12 bases sitting between them.

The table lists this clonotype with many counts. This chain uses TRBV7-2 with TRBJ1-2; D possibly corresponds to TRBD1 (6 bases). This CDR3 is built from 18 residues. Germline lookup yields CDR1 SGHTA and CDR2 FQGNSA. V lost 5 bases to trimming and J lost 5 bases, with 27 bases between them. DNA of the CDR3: TGTGCCAGCAGCCCTAGGGCAGGGGAGGGAGGACCGAGATATGGCTACACCTTC. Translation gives CASSPRAGEGGPRYGYTF.

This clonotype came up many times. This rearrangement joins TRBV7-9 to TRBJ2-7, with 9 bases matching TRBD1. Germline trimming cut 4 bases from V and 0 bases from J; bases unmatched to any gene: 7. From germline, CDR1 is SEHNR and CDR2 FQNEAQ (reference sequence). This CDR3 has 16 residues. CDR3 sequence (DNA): TGTGCCAGCAGCTCAGACCCACAGGGGGCCTCCTACGAGCAGTACTTC. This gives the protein CASSSDPQGASYEQYF.